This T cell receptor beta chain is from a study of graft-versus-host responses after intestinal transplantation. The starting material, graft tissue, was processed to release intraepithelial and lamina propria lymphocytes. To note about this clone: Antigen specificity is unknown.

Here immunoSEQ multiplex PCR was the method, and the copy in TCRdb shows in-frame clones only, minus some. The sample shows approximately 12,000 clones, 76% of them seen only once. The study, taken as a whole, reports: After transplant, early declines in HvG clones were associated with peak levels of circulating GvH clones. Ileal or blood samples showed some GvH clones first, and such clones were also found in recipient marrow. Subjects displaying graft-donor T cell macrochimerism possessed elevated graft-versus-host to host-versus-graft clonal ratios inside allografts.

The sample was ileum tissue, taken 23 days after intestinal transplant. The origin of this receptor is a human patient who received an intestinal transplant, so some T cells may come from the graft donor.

DNA of the CDR3: TGTGCCAGCAGTTACTCGCCAGGGTCCGGCTACACCTTC. Translating gives CASSYSPGSGYTF. V and J are TRBV6-5 and TRBJ1-2; D perhaps matches TRBD1 (5 bases). Germline V gives CDR1 MNHEY, CDR2 SVGAGI. V shed 0 bases and J shed 8 bases, with 10 bases lying between them. The CDR3 length is 13 residues.